The next 7 T cell receptor beta chains were all read from a single sample in a study of cytomegalovirus exposure and HLA in healthy donors listed by TCRdb under 2017. The protocol used for the library was the immunoSEQ multiplex PCR assay. For the multiplex PCR, a mixture combining 60 forward primers for TCR Vbeta segments and 13 reverse primers for TCR Jbeta segments was used. In its TCRdb copy, this immuneACCESS table keeps in-frame sequences only and misses some clones. Where compared with another copy, unresolved V genes explain less than half of these, and the others have no known cause. The table for this sample shows 30,000 to 35,000 clones. The top ten clones comprise approximately 3.5% of the sample. Sample: PBMCs. Receptor source: a man aged 35-49 years in good health and CMV-seronegative.

The chain carries TRBV4-3 and TRBJ2-1; D is uncertain. This CDR3 is built from 18 residues. V shed 1 base and J shed 7 bases, with 23 bases lying between them. Germline CDR1 LGHNA, CDR2 YSLEER. CDR3 region: CASSQVLMGQVNLNEQFF. CDR3 nucleotide sequence: TGCGCCAGCAGCCAAGTTTTGATGGGCCAGGTTAACCTGAATGAGCAGTTCTTC.

The chain combines TRBV6-6 with TRBJ1-1; TRBD1 matches at 9 bases. The CDR3 is made up of 14 amino acids. Trimming removed 7 bases from V and 0 bases from J; junction bases left unmatched: 3. Germline V gives CDR1 MNHNY, CDR2 SVGAGI (reference sequence). In nucleotides, the CDR3 is TGTGCCAGCATCCGGACAGGGGTGAACACTGAAGCTTTCTTT. Translation: CASIRTGVNTEAFF.

V and J are TRBV4-1 and TRBJ2-7, with TRBD1 matching 11 bases. V was pared by 4 bases and J by 1 base, with 3 bases of the junction left unmatched. The CDR3 length is 15 residues. The germline gives CDR1 MGHRA, CDR2 YSYEKL. CDR3 in DNA: TGCGCCAGCAGCCGTGGGACAGGGGGTTCCTACGAGCAGTACTTC. Translated, it gives CASSRGTGGSYEQYF.

The chain carries TRBV30 and TRBJ2-3, with D possibly being TRBD1 (5 bases). V gave up 1 base and J gave up 2 bases, with 10 bases separating them. The CDR3 totals 14 residues. Per germline, CDR1 GTSNPN and CDR2 SVGIG (reference sequence). CDR3 DNA: TGTGCCTGGAGTGGGGGCGGTTACACAGATACGCAGTATTTT. It translates to CAWSGGGYTDTQYF.

The CDR3 is CSADVRDRVFYGYTF. The CDR3 region has the DNA TGCAGCGCAGACGTCCGGGACAGGGTATTCTATGGCTACACCTTC. J is TRBJ1-2 and V is TRBV29-1; 9 bases are a match to TRBD1. This CDR3 region has 15 residues. V dropped 7 bases and J dropped 4; count of bases not matched to a gene: 13. Per germline, CDR1 SQVTM and CDR2 ANQGSEA.

The V and J genes are TRBV7-3 and TRBJ1-1, with 7 bases identical to TRBD1. There are 16 residues in the CDR3. Germline V lookup: CDR1 SGHTA, CDR2 FQGTGA. Losses at the gene ends were 4 bases for V and 2 bases for J; bases not matched to a gene: 10. This CDR3 is CASSSKTGATNTEAFF. CDR3 sequence (DNA): TGTGCCAGCAGCTCAAAAACAGGGGCTACTAACACTGAAGCTTTCTTT. The variable domain in full, completed from reference TRBV7-3 and TRBJ1-1, reads GAGVSQTPSNKVTEKGKYVELRCDPISGHTALYWYRQSLGQGPEFLIYFQGTGAADDSGLPNDRFFAVRPEGSVSTLKIQRTERGDSAVYLCASSSKTGATNTEAFFGQGTRLTVV.

The chain employs TRBV6-1 and TRBJ2-7; D may be TRBD2 (6 bases). In germline, CDR1 is MNHNS, CDR2 SASEGT. The ends were cut back, 0 bases at V and 0 bases at J, with 18 bases in the middle. The CDR3 contains 18 residues. CDR3: CASSEALPGTFSSYEQYF. The CDR3 coding sequence is TGTGCCAGCAGTGAAGCGCTTCCGGGGACTTTTAGCTCCTACGAGCAGTACTTC.